What follows describes a single TCR beta chain. The CDR3 covers 14 residues. Between the trimmed V and J ends, which lost 4 bases and 7 bases, there was a span of 17 bases. Germline assignment: CDR1 SGHDT and CDR2 YYEEEE. CD45RO-negative, CCR7-selected cells formed the naive CD8 fraction, which excluded terminally differentiated effector memory CD45RA+ cells. These data come from a study of shared clonotypes between healthy human individuals. Here immunoSEQ multiplex PCR was the method, and the copy in TCRdb shows in-frame clones only, minus some. Among roughly 2 million clones listed, about 95% were seen once.

The chain uses TRBV5-6 and TRBJ1-2; no reliable D call. The TCR originated in a man aged 18 to 35 in good health. Sequencing was done on a sample of naive CD8+ T cells sorted from blood. DNA of the CDR3: TGTGCCAGCAGCCTTTTGGGGTCGACCGGTGGCTACACCTTC. Translated: CASSLLGSTGGYTF.